The present entry profiles one T cell receptor (beta chain) with its context. This record comes from a study of quantifying T cell responses using KT2 cells. On the study more broadly: Reverse transcription used primers in the TCR alpha and beta constant regions.

V lost 2 bases to trimming and J lost 5 bases; unmatched junction nucleotides: 6. Looked up from germline, CDR1 is KGHSH and CDR2 is LQKENI. There are 15 residues in the CDR3. Each cDNA got a UMI-containing oligo ligated at its 3' end. The first PCR ran roughly 4 cycles with an equimolar RC1.1 and RC1.2 beta primer mix. TCRdb re-called the UMI-ligation and nested PCR reads with MiXCR, one entry per CDR3 protein. Of 40,000 to 60,000 distinct CDR3 sequences in the sample, more than 9% were seen once. This rearrangement joins TRBV18 to TRBJ1-1; TRBD1 matches 9 bases. Material: PBMCs spiked with cells of the T cell clone KT2. The TCR comes from a human donor. The CDR3 reads CASSPGTGLDTEAFF. DNA of the CDR3: TGTGCCAGCTCACCAGGGACAGGGTTGGATACTGAAGCTTTCTTT.